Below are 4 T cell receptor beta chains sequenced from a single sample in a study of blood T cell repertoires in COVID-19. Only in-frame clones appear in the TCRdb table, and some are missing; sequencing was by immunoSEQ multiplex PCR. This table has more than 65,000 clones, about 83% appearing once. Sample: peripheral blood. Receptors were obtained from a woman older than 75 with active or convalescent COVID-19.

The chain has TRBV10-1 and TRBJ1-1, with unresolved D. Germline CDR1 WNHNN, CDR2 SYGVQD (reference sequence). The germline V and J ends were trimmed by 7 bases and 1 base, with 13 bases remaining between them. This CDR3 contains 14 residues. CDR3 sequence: CASTRPGKNTEAFF. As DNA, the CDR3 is TGCGCCAGCACCCGGCCGGGTAAGAACACTGAAGCTTTCTTT.

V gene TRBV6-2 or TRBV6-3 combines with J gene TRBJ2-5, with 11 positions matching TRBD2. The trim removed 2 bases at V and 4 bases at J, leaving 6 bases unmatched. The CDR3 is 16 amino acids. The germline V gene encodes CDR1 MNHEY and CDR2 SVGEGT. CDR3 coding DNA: TGTGCCAGCAGTTACGCGACTAGCGGGGACCTAGAGACCCAGTACTTC. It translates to CASSYATSGDLETQYF.

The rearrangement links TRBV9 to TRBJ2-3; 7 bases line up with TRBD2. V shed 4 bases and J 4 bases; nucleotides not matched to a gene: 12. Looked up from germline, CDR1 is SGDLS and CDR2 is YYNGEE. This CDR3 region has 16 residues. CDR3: CASSPRGGRGADTQYF. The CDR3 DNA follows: TGTGCCAGCAGCCCACGAGGCGGGAGAGGCGCAGATACGCAGTATTTT.

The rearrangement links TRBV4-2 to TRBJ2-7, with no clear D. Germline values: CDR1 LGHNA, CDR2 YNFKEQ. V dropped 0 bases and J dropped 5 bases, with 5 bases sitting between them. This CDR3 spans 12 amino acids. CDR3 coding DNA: TGTGCCAGCAGCCAAGATCGGGACGAGCAGTACTTC. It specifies CASSQDRDEQYF.